One and the same sample provided the 5 T cell receptor beta chains below, sequenced in a study of CD8+CD57+ T cells in acquired aplastic anemia. Genomic DNA provided the template from which TCR beta VDJ and CDR3 profiles were obtained. TCRdb redid the calling of the reads with MiXCR, one entry per CDR3 protein. Of 150,000 to 200,000 distinct CDR3 sequences in the sample, nearly 65% are singletons; the top ten hold approximately 42%. Sequencing was done on patients that had shown CD8+CD57+ cell expansion by flow cytometry. The sample taken for sequencing was sorted CD4+, CD8+, or CD8+CD57+ T cells (not recorded which) from PBMCs. The receptors were gathered from a human donor with aplastic anemia.

This sequence joins TRBV29-1 and TRBJ2-7; D is ambiguous. CDR1 is SQVTM and CDR2 is ANQGSEA in the germline V gene. The CDR3 sequence is 13 residues long. The V and J ends lost 4 bases and 0 bases respectively, with 10 bases between them. The CDR3 loop is CSVGHPLSYEQYF. The CDR3 DNA sequence: TGCAGCGTTGGTCACCCCCTCTCCTACGAGCAGTACTTC.

This clonotype was detected many times. V and J are TRBV7-3 and TRBJ2-2; D is unresolved. The CDR3 length is 12 residues. With 2 bases removed from V and 7 bases from J, the gap between germline ends came to 5 bases. CDR1 SGHTA and CDR2 FQGTGA come from the germline V gene. CDR3 bases: TGTGCCAGCAGCTTAGGGAACGGGGAGCTGTTTTTT. Translated, it gives CASSLGNGELFF. Full variable domain (missing parts from reference TRBV7-3 and TRBJ2-2): GAGVSQTPSNKVTEKGKYVELRCDPISGHTALYWYRQSLGQGPEFLIYFQGTGAADDSGLPNDRFFAVRPEGSVSTLKIQRTERGDSAVYLCASSLGNGELFFGEGSRLTVL.

The chain employs TRBV7-6 and TRBJ2-7, with 11 bases lining up with TRBD1. J gave up 5 bases and V 2 bases, and 5 bases lay outside the gene matches. This CDR3 comprises 15 residues. Germline V gene lookup returns CDR1 SGHVS and CDR2 FNYEAQ. CDR3 protein: CASSLRTGGGDEQYF. For the CDR3, the DNA is TGTGCCAGCAGCTTAAGGACAGGGGGCGGGGACGAGCAGTACTTC.

The chain is built from TRBV7-2 and TRBJ2-1; 9 bases match TRBD1. Germline lookup yields CDR1 SGHTA and CDR2 FQGNSA. The CDR3 contains 15 residues. J gave up 6 bases and V 7 bases, and 10 bases lay outside the gene matches. The CDR3 sequence is CASNLMGQGANEQFF. CDR3 DNA: TGTGCCAGCAACCTAATGGGACAGGGCGCCAATGAGCAGTTCTTC. The full variable domain, in which reference TRBV7-2 and TRBJ2-1 provide the parts outside the CDR3, is GAGVSQSPSNKVTEKGKDVELRCDPISGHTALYWYRQSLGQGLEFLIYFQGNSAPDKSGLPSDRFSAERTGGSVSTLTIQRTQQEDSAVYLCASNLMGQGANEQFFGPGTRLTVL.

The chain carries TRBV10-3 and TRBJ2-5; 9 bases align to TRBD2. V dropped 11 bases and J dropped 0; count of bases not matched to a gene: 4. The CDR3 sequence is 13 residues long. CDR1 and CDR2 from the germline V gene are ENHRY and SYGVKD. CDR3 sequence: CASQRGDQETQYF. The CDR3 bases are TGTGCCTCCCAGCGGGGGGACCAAGAGACCCAGTACTTC.